One T cell receptor beta chain is described in this entry. This record belongs to a study of blood T cell repertoires in COVID-19. Looking at the study overall: Specimens from acute and convalescent COVID-19 originated in the United States, Italy and Spain. PBMCs, B-cell-depleted T cells, or T cells were the source of the cDNA or gDNA that made up the material.

It was during active infection that Seattle patients were enrolled and then longitudinally followed. V lost 0 bases and J 7 bases, leaving 10 bases between the germline ends. The CDR3 length is 14 residues. Looked up from germline, CDR1 is GTSNPN and CDR2 is SVGIG (reference sequence). Authors' processing steps: The authors estimated nucleated cell counts from reference gene primer amplification. TCRdb keeps only in-frame clones here, not all; method: immunoSEQ multiplex PCR. The V and J calls and the clone size are those of that table, but D and trimming were determined from the DNA. This table holds some 49,000 clones, 81% found once.

The clonotype was recovered from a woman aged 80 or older with COVID-19, enrolled during active disease. The chain joins TRBV30 to TRBJ1-6, with D tentatively TRBD1 (5 bases). Material: peripheral blood. The CDR3 reads CAWSVGQGNSPLHF. The CDR3 DNA follows: TGTGCCTGGAGTGTAGGCCAGGGAAATTCACCCCTCCACTTT.